The TCR beta chain under discussion was sequenced for a study of CD8+CD57+ T cells in acquired aplastic anemia. With termini counted, the CDR3 has 24 amino acids. Germline V gene lookup returns CDR1 SGHAT and CDR2 FQDESV (reference sequence). Concerning this clonotype itself: The DNA is omitted, as the CDR3 cannot be located on it reliably, and the CDR3 follows TCRdb's listing.

The TCR beta profiling, which covered VDJ combination and CDR3 sequence, was carried out using genomic DNA as the template. TCRdb re-called the reads through MiXCR, storing one row per CDR3 protein. The data show hundreds of thousands of distinct CDR3 sequences, with about two thirds seen just once and 3.5% to 4.5% held by the top ten. Sequences were obtained from sorted CD4+, CD8+, or CD8+CD57+ T cells (not recorded which) from PBMCs. This sequence was found in a human donor in good health, serving as a control. V and J are TRBV11-1 and TRBJ2-3; the table's D call, TRBD1, was not checked against the DNA. CDR3: CASSAGGPSHVPVCPAGPPDTQYF.